The source of this T cell receptor (beta chain) is a study of T cell responses to AZD1222 COVID-19 vaccine. Regarding the study as a whole: The CD4 TCRs associated with vaccination extended across spike and predominated at 160-218 and 743-854.

Profiled with immunoSEQ multiplex PCR; TCRdb holds only in-frame clones, not every one. This sample yields around 120,000 clones, of which around 90% are seen a single time; less than 4% belongs to the top ten. The CDR3 totals 13 residues. After removal of 4 bases from V and 4 bases from J, the junction contained 1 base not matched to a gene. The germline V gene has CDR1 LGHDT and CDR2 YNNKEL (reference sequence). Concerning this clone: Its specificity is not known.

This receptor was obtained from an adult who received the AZD1222 COVID-19 vaccine. This specimen consisted of peripheral blood, obtained 28 days after the second AZD1222 dose. The genes are TRBV3-1 (or the pseudogene TRBV3-2) and TRBJ2-7, with 10 bases matching TRBD2. CDR3 nucleotide sequence: TGTGCCAGCAGCCGGACTAGCGGATACGAGCAGTACTTC. It translates to CASSRTSGYEQYF.